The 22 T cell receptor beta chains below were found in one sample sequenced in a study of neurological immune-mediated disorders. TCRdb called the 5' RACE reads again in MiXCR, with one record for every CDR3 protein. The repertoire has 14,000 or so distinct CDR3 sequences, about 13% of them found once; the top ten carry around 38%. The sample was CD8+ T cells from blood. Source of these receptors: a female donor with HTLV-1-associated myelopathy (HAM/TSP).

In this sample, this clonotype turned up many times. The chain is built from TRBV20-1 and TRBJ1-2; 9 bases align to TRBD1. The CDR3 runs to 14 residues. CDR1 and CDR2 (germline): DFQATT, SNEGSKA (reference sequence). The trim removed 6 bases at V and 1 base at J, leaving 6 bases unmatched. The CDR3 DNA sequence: TGCAGTGCCTCCGGGACAGGGCTTAACTATGGCTACACCTTC. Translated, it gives CSASGTGLNYGYTF.

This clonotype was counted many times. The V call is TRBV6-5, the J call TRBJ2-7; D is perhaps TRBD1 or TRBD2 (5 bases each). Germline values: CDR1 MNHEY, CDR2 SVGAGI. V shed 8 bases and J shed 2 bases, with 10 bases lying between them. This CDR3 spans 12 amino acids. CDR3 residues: CASSGTPYEQYF. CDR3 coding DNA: TGTGCCAGCTCGGGGACCCCCTACGAGCAGTACTTC.

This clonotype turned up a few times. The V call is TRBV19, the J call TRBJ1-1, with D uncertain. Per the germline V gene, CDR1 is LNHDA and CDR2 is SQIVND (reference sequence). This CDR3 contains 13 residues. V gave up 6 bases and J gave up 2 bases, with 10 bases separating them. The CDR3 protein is CASRRTGNTEAFF. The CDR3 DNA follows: TGTGCCAGTAGGAGAACGGGAAACACTGAAGCTTTCTTT.

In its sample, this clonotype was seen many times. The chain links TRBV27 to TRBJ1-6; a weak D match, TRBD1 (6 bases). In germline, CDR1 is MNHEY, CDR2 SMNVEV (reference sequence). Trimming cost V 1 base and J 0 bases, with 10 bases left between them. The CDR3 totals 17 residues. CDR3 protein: CASSLFGGSSYNSPLHF. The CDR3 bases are TGTGCCAGCAGTTTATTTGGGGGCAGCTCCTATAATTCACCCCTCCACTTT.

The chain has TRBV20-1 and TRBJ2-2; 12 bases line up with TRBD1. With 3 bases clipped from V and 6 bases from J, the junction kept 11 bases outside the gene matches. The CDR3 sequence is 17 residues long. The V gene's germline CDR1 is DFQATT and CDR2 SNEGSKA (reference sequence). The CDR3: CSARVPGTGGLAGELFF. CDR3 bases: TGCAGTGCTAGGGTACCCGGGACAGGGGGCCTTGCCGGGGAGCTGTTTTTT.

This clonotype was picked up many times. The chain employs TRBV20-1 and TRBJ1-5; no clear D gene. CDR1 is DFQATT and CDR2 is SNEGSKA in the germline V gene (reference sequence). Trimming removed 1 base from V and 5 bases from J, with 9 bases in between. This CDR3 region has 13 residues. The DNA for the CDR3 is TGCAGTGCTAGAGTTATGGAACATCAGCCCCAGCATTTT. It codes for CSARVMEHQPQHF.

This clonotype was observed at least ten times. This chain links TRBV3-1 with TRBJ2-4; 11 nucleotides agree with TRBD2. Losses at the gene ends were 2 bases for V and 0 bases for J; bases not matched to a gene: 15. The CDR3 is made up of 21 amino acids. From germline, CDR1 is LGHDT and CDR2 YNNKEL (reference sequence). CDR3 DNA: TGTGCCAGCAGCCAAACACCTGGGCTAGCGGGGGGTGTGGTAGCCAAAAACATTCAGTACTTC. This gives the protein CASSQTPGLAGGVVAKNIQYF.

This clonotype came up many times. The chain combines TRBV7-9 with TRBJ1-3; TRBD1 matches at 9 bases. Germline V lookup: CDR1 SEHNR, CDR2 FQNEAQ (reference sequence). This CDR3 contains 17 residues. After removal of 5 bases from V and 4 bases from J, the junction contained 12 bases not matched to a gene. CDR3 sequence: CASSPNTGGFLGNTIYF. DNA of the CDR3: TGTGCCAGCAGCCCAAATACAGGGGGCTTTTTAGGAAACACCATATATTTT.

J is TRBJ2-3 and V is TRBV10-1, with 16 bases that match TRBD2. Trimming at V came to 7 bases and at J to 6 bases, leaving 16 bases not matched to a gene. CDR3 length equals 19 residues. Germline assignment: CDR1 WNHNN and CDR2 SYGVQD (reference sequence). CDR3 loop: CASILRGLAGGKELDTQYF. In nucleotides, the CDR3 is TGCGCCAGCATCCTTCGGGGACTAGCGGGAGGGAAGGAGTTGGATACGCAGTATTTT.

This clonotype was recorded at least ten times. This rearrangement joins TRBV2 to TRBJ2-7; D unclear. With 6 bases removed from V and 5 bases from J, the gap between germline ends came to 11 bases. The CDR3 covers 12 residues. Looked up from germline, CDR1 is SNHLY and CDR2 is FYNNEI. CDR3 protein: CASRLPPDEQYF. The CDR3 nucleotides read TGTGCCAGCAGGCTCCCACCCGACGAGCAGTACTTC.

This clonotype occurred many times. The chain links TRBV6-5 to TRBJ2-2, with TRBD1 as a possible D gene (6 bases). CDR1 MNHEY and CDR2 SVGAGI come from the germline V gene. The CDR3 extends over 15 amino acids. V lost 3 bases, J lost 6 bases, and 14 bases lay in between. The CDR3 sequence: CASSYTPDRPGELFF. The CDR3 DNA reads TGTGCCAGCAGTTATACTCCTGACAGGCCCGGGGAGCTGTTTTTT.

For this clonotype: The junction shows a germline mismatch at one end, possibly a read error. The CDR3 here is CANSTGTIYEQYF. The CDR3 DNA sequence: TGTGCCAACAGTACGGGTACGATCTACGAGCAGTACTTC. V usage is TRBV28 and J usage is TRBJ2-7; the D is unclear. Germline V gene data show CDR1 as MDHEN and CDR2 as SYDVKM. The CDR3 has 13 amino acids.

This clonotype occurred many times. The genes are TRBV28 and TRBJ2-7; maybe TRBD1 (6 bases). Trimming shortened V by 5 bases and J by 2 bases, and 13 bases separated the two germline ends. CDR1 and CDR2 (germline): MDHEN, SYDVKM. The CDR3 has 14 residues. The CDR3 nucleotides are TGTGCCAGCAGTACACGGGACATAGCCTACGAGCAGTACTTC. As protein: CASSTRDIAYEQYF. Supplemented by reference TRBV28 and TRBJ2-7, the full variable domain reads DVKVTQSSRYLVKRTGEKVFLECVQDMDHENMFWYRQDPGLGLRLIYFSYDVKMKEKGDIPEGYSVSREKKERFSLILESASTNQTSMYLCASSTRDIAYEQYFGPGTRLTVT.

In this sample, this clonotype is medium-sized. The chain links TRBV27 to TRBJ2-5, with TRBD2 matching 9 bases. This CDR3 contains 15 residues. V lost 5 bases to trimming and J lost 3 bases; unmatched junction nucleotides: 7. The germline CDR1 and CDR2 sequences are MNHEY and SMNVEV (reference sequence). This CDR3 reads CASSISGGGEETQYF. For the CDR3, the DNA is TGTGCCAGCAGTATTAGCGGGGGAGGTGAAGAGACCCAGTACTTC.

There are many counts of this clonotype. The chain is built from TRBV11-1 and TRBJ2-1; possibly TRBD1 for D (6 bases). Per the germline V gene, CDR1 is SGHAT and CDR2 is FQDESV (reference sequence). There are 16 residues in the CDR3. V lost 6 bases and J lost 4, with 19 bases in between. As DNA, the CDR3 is TGTGCCAGCAGACACCCCGGGACAATGAAATACAATGAGCAGTTCTTC. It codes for CASRHPGTMKYNEQFF.

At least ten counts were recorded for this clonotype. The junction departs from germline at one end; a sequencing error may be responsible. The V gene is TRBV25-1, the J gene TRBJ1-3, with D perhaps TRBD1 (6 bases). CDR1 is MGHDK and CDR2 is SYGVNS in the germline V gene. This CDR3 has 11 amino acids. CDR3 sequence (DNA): TGTGCCAGCACCGCAGGGGACACCACATATTTT. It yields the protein CASTAGDTTYF.

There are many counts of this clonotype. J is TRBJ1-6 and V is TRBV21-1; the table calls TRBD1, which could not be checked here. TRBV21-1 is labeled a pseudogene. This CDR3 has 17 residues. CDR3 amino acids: CASRIVQGAWGDSPLHF. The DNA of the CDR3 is TGTGCCAGCAGAATCGTACAGGGGGCTTGGGGCGATTCACCCCTCCACTTT.

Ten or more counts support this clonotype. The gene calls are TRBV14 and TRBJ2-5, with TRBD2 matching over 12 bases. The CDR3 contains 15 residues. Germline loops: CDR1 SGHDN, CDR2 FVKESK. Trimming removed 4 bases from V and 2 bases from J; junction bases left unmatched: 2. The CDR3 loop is CASSPGLAGQETQYF. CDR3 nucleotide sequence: TGTGCCAGCAGCCCCGGACTAGCGGGGCAAGAGACCCAGTACTTC.

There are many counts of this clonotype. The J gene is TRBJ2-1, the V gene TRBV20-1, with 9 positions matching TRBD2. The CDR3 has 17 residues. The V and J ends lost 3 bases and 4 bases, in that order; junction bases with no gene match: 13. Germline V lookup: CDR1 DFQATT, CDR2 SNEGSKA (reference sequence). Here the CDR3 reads CSASQVPSGATYNEQFF. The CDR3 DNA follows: TGCAGTGCTAGCCAGGTTCCTAGCGGGGCGACGTACAATGAGCAGTTCTTC.

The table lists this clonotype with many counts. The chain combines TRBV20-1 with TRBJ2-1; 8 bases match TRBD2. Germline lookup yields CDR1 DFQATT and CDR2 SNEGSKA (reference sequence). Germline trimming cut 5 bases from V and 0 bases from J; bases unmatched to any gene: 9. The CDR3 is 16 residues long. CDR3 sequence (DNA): TGCAGTGCTCGCTTAAGGAGCGGGAGCTCCTACAATGAGCAGTTCTTC. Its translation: CSARLRSGSSYNEQFF.

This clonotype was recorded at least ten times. The CDR3 region is CSARAFQGTDTQYF. CDR3 DNA: TGCAGTGCTAGAGCTTTTCAGGGGACAGATACGCAGTATTTT. The gene calls are TRBV20-1 and TRBJ2-3, with D perhaps TRBD1 (6 bases). This CDR3 has 14 amino acids. With 1 base removed from V and 3 bases from J, the gap between germline ends came to 11 bases. Germline values: CDR1 DFQATT, CDR2 SNEGSKA (reference sequence).

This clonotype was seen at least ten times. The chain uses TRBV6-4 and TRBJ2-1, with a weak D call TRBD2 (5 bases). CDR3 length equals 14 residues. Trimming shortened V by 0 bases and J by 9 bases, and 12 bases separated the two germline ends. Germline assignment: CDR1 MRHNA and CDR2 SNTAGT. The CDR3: CASSDSAGPSEQFF. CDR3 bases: TGTGCCAGCAGTGACTCTGCGGGCCCAAGTGAGCAGTTCTTC.